The 24 T cell receptor beta chains listed next were all sequenced from one sample in a study of T cells in Graves' hyperthyroidism and ophthalmopathy. RNA transcripts yielded amplified TCR beta CDR3 regions. An initial round of RT-PCR targeting the TCR CDR3 relied on the HTBI primer set. TCRdb reanalysed the multiplex PCR reads using MiXCR and keeps one entry per CDR3 protein. Counted here are some 760,000 distinct CDR3 sequences, roughly 15% occurring once; the ten biggest clones make up roughly a tenth. Sequenced material: blood. Source of these receptors: a woman in her late teens or twenties with Graves' hyperthyroidism.

A single count supports this clonotype. The rearrangement links TRBV2 to TRBJ2-7, with 9 bases matching TRBD2. Germline lookup yields CDR1 SNHLY and CDR2 FYNNEI. J gave up 2 bases and V 8 bases, and 4 bases lay outside the gene matches. This CDR3 comprises 13 residues. The CDR3 here is CASRRTSAYEQYF. Here the CDR3 DNA reads TGTGCCAGCCGTCGGACTAGCGCCTACGAGCAGTACTTC.

Ten or more counts support this clonotype. This sequence joins TRBV7-9 and TRBJ1-4; a weak D match, TRBD1 (5 bases). V was trimmed by 5 bases and J by 5 bases, leaving 24 bases between them. This CDR3 has 18 amino acids. Per germline, CDR1 SEHNR and CDR2 FQNEAQ (reference sequence). CDR3 sequence reads: CASSRATGGEGRNEKLFF. The CDR3 region has the DNA TGTGCCAGCAGCCGGGCCACCGGAGGGGAGGGGCGGAATGAAAAACTGTTTTTT.

The J gene is TRBJ2-3, the V gene TRBV20-1; unclear D gene. Germline CDR1 is DFQATT and CDR2 is SNEGSKA (reference sequence). With 8 bases removed from V and 0 bases from J, the gap between germline ends came to 9 bases. This CDR3 is 12 amino acids long. Here the CDR3 reads CSYNPSTDTQYF. The CDR3 bases are TGCAGTTACAACCCTAGCACAGATACGCAGTATTTT.

This clonotype was seen more than once but under ten times. The chain carries TRBV6-2 or TRBV6-3 and TRBJ2-6; D uncertain. The CDR3 covers 16 residues. V was clipped by 8 bases and J by 0 bases, with 14 bases between them. CDR1 and CDR2 from the germline V gene are MNHEY and SVGEGT. Written as DNA, the CDR3 is TGTGCCAGCCACGGACGAAGCTCCTCTGGGGCCAACGTCCTGACTTTC. Protein product: CASHGRSSSGANVLTF.

Ten or more counts support this clonotype. The chain carries TRBV7-8 and TRBJ2-5; TRBD2 agrees at 8 bases. The V gene's germline CDR1 is SGHVS and CDR2 FQNEAQ. J was trimmed by 2 bases and V by 2 bases; bases with no gene match: 7. This CDR3 spans 16 amino acids. The CDR3 region has the DNA TGTGCCAGCAGCTTACTTGCTAGCGGGCCGCAAGAGACCCAGTACTTC. Protein: CASSLLASGPQETQYF.

This clonotype was seen once. Being one base from a much bigger clone, this may be a read error. The CDR3 DNA reads TGTGCCAGCAGCCACGGGGGGAGCTCCTACAATGGGCAGTTCTTC. Translating it yields CASSHGGSSYNGQFF. The chain employs TRBV6-1 and TRBJ2-1, with 7 bases identical to TRBD2. CDR1 and CDR2 from the germline V gene are MNHNS and SASEGT. CDR3 length: 15 residues.

This sequence joins TRBV6-2 or TRBV6-3 and TRBJ2-1, with a tentative D call TRBD2 (6 bases). V shed 2 bases and J shed 6 bases, with 11 bases lying between them. The CDR3 totals 14 residues. Germline V CDR1 and CDR2: MNHEY, SVGEGT. CDR3: CASSYGYSGNEQFF. DNA for the CDR3: TGTGCCAGCAGTTACGGTTATAGCGGCAATGAGCAGTTCTTC.

This clonotype was seen more than once but under ten times. V usage is TRBV25-1 and J usage is TRBJ1-3, with 7 bases fitting TRBD1. CDR3 size: 17 residues. Germline V gives CDR1 MGHDK, CDR2 SYGVNS. Trimming took 4 bases from V and 3 from J; bases not matched to a gene: 12. The CDR3 protein is CASSAGLQGTYGNTIYF. The DNA of the CDR3 is TGTGCCAGCAGTGCAGGCCTACAGGGGACGTATGGAAACACCATATATTTT.

The table lists this clonotype with many counts. V and J are TRBV4-1 and TRBJ2-5, with 8 bases that match TRBD1. Germline CDR1 reads MGHRA; CDR2 reads YSYEKL. The CDR3 has 17 amino acids. The J segment lost 0 bases and the V segment lost 1 base, leaving 7 bases of the junction unmatched. In nucleotides, the CDR3 is TGCGCCAGCAGCCAAGCCGGGGACAGGAGATACCAAGAGACCCAGTACTTC. Its translation is CASSQAGDRRYQETQYF.

The sample holds many counts of this clonotype. The J gene is TRBJ2-7, the V gene TRBV7-2, with unresolved D. CDR1 and CDR2 from the germline V gene are SGHTA and FQGNSA. This CDR3 region has 14 residues. V lost 1 base, J lost 0 bases, and 7 bases lay in between. The CDR3 loop is CASSLVASSYEQYF. CDR3 in DNA: TGTGCCAGCAGCTTAGTGGCCAGCTCCTACGAGCAGTACTTC.

Ten or more counts support this clonotype. J is TRBJ1-5 and V is TRBV7-9, with TRBD1 matching over 8 bases. This CDR3 is 14 amino acids long. Trimming at V came to 5 bases and at J to 8 bases, leaving 8 bases not matched to a gene. Germline V CDR1 and CDR2: SEHNR, FQNEAQ (reference sequence). The CDR3 region is CASSEDRVGEPQHF. CDR3 coding DNA: TGTGCCAGCAGCGAGGACAGGGTGGGTGAGCCCCAGCATTTT.

At least ten counts were recorded for this clonotype. CDR3 sequence reads: CASSFGTPTVTQYF. The CDR3, as DNA: TGTGCCAGCAGCTTCGGGACTCCCACGGTTACGCAGTATTTT. V and J are TRBV5-6 and TRBJ2-3; D possibly corresponds to TRBD2 (6 bases). Germline values: CDR1 SGHDT, CDR2 YYEEEE. The CDR3 runs 14 residues. V lost 2 bases and J lost 8, with 15 bases in between.

The rearrangement joins TRBV2 to TRBJ1-6; D may be TRBD1 (6 bases). The germline V gene encodes CDR1 SNHLY and CDR2 FYNNEI. The CDR3 loop spans 15 amino acids. V lost 6 bases to trimming and J lost 7 bases, with 16 bases between them. CDR3 nucleotides: TGTGCCAGCAGCGGGGGCGCGATACGAAATTCACCCCTCCACTTT. Protein: CASSGGAIRNSPLHF.

This clonotype has more than one count but fewer than ten. The rearrangement links TRBV19 to TRBJ2-1; D uncertain. V was clipped by 3 bases and J by 2 bases, with 8 bases between them. CDR3 length: 14 residues. CDR1 is LNHDA, CDR2 SQIVND, per germline (reference sequence). CDR3 in DNA: TGTGCCAGTAGTATCGGGCTTACCTACAATGAGCAGTTCTTC. Its translation: CASSIGLTYNEQFF.

The J gene is TRBJ2-5, the V gene TRBV6-5; D is undetermined. This CDR3 region has 14 residues. V gave up 1 base and J gave up 8 bases, with 14 bases separating them. Germline CDR1 is MNHEY and CDR2 is SVGAGI. The CDR3 DNA sequence: TGTGCCAGCAGTTACTGGGCGGTGGTGGGTACCCAGTACTTC. This gives the protein CASSYWAVVGTQYF.

The rearrangement uses TRBV29-1 and TRBJ2-2; D not resolved. The CDR3 runs 13 residues. From germline, CDR1 is SQVTM and CDR2 ANQGSEA. The V end lost 8 bases, the J end lost 1 base, and 11 bases lay between the germline ends. CDR3 protein: CSIAWGNTGELFF. CDR3 bases: TGCAGCATTGCATGGGGGAACACCGGGGAGCTGTTTTTT.

This clonotype was picked up many times. The gene calls are TRBV28 and TRBJ2-1, with TRBD2 matching 7 bases. The germline CDR1 and CDR2 sequences are MDHEN and SYDVKM. The ends lost 7 bases at V and 2 bases at J; junction bases unmatched: 2. CDR3 length: 13 residues. The CDR3 coding sequence is TGTGCCAGCATAAGCGGGACCTACAATGAGCAGTTCTTC. It codes for CASISGTYNEQFF.

This clonotype occurred a few times. The chain carries TRBV7-3 and TRBJ2-1; 9 nucleotides line up with TRBD2. The CDR3 covers 16 residues. The germline gives CDR1 SGHTA, CDR2 FQGTGA. The V segment lost 1 base and the J segment 10 bases; nucleotides outside the gene matches: 11. The CDR3 DNA is TGTGCCAGCAGCTTAAGGGGACTAGCCGGAAGGGGAGAGCAGTTCTTC. Translating gives CASSLRGLAGRGEQFF.

In this sample, this clonotype turned up a few times. The V gene is TRBV7-2, the J gene TRBJ1-2, with TRBD1 as a possible D gene (5 bases). The CDR3 runs to 16 residues. V dropped 5 bases and J dropped 3 bases, with 19 bases sitting between them. CDR1 is SGHTA and CDR2 is FQGNSA in the germline V gene. The CDR3 reads CASSRGPQEGHYGYTF. CDR3 DNA sequence: TGTGCCAGCAGCCGGGGACCTCAAGAAGGGCACTATGGCTACACCTTC.

In this sample, this clonotype turned up many times. The chain is built from TRBV30 and TRBJ2-1; no reliable D call. Germline assignment: CDR1 GTSNPN and CDR2 SVGIG (reference sequence). V lost 5 bases and J 0 bases, leaving 5 bases between the germline ends. The CDR3 sequence is 12 residues long. As DNA, the CDR3 is TGTGCCTGGGCTAGCTCCTACAATGAGCAGTTCTTC. Protein sequence: CAWASSYNEQFF.

This clonotype has at least ten counts. The rearrangement joins TRBV30 to TRBJ2-1; 7 positions match TRBD2. Germline-derived CDR1 and CDR2 are GTSNPN and SVGIG (reference sequence). There are 14 residues in the CDR3. With V trimmed by 4 bases and J by 3 bases, 6 bases remained unmatched. The CDR3 DNA reads as TGTGCCTGGACCTACAGCGGGAACTACAATGAGCAGTTCTTC. Residues: CAWTYSGNYNEQFF.

The rearrangement joins TRBV28 to TRBJ2-2, with 9 bases identical to TRBD2. Trimming took 3 bases from V and 2 from J; bases not matched to a gene: 7. This CDR3 has 17 residues. CDR1 is MDHEN, CDR2 SYDVKM, per germline. This chain's CDR3 is CASSFPSGRPNTGELFF. In DNA, the CDR3 is TGTGCCAGCAGTTTCCCCAGCGGGAGGCCCAACACCGGGGAGCTGTTTTTT.

This clonotype was seen a handful of times. The rearrangement uses TRBV19 and TRBJ2-5, with D hard to call. The length of the CDR3 is 14 residues. Germline values: CDR1 LNHDA, CDR2 SQIVND (reference sequence). The germline V and J ends were trimmed by 1 base and 4 bases, with 10 bases remaining between them. CDR3 amino acids: CASSIAGRRETQYF. CDR3 DNA: TGTGCCAGTAGTATAGCAGGACGGAGAGAGACCCAGTACTTC.

The V and J genes are TRBV6-2 or TRBV6-3 and TRBJ1-4; 8 positions agree with TRBD1. V dropped 7 bases and J dropped 12; count of bases not matched to a gene: 19. Looked up from germline, CDR1 is MNHEY and CDR2 is SVGEGT. The CDR3 covers 16 residues. The CDR3 nucleotides read TGTGCCAGCACCCCCCGAATGAGGCAGGGGGCCTCGGAACTGTTTTTT. This sequence encodes CASTPRMRQGASELFF.